The 20 T cell receptor beta chains given below trace back to one sample, sequenced in a study of shared clonotypes between healthy human individuals. Sequenced by immunoSEQ multiplex PCR; TCRdb stores in-frame clones only, minus some. The data contain roughly 2.1 million clones, approximately 94% of them seen just once; the ten biggest clones take up under 2%. Cells designated naive CD8 were CD45RO-negative and were positively selected for CCR7, with terminally differentiated effector memory CD45RA+ cells excluded. Material: naive CD8+ T cells from PBMCs. These receptors came from a man younger than 35 in good health. Some clones in this sample may be carry-over from other donors' samples.

The chain carries TRBV30 and TRBJ2-7; D gene uncertain. V gave up 3 bases and J gave up 1 base, with 10 bases separating them. Germline V CDR1 and CDR2: GTSNPN, SVGIG (reference sequence). The CDR3 runs to 13 residues. The CDR3 DNA is TGTGCCTGGAGCCTAGACGGATCCTACGAGCAGTACTTC. This translates into CAWSLDGSYEQYF.

The chain is built from TRBV19 and TRBJ2-5, with 10 bases identical to TRBD2. Germline lookup yields CDR1 LNHDA and CDR2 SQIVND (reference sequence). This CDR3 has 15 amino acids. Trimming at V came to 4 bases and at J to 5 bases, leaving 7 bases not matched to a gene. The CDR3 loop reads CASSSSSGRVETQYF. The DNA of the CDR3 is TGTGCCAGTAGTAGTTCGAGCGGGAGGGTGGAGACCCAGTACTTC.

CDR3 loop: CASSSTGYGGELFF. CDR3 nucleotides: TGTGCCAGCAGTTCGACAGGGTACGGCGGGGAGCTGTTTTTT. The chain couples TRBV28 to TRBJ2-2, with TRBD1 identical over 7 bases. The V and J ends lost 4 bases and 7 bases, in that order; junction bases with no gene match: 6. Looked up from germline, CDR1 is MDHEN and CDR2 is SYDVKM. The CDR3 is made up of 14 amino acids.

Points on this clone: The sample carries other DNA sequences with the same CDR3. This chain links TRBV19 with TRBJ2-7; no clear D gene. The CDR3 consists of 13 residues. From germline, CDR1 is LNHDA and CDR2 SQIVND (reference sequence). The germline V and J ends were trimmed by 3 bases and 2 bases, with 8 bases remaining between them. The CDR3 protein is CASSIRPAYEQYF. The CDR3 DNA reads as TGTGCCAGTAGTATCCGTCCTGCCTACGAGCAGTACTTC.

V and J are TRBV28 and TRBJ2-1; D gene unclear. The CDR3 is 13 residues long. Germline V gene lookup returns CDR1 MDHEN and CDR2 SYDVKM. V lost 4 bases and J 6 bases, leaving 10 bases between the germline ends. The CDR3 spells CASSSTTVNEQFF. The CDR3 nucleotides are TGTGCCAGCAGTTCGACCACAGTCAATGAGCAGTTCTTC. The entire variable domain, with the rest obtained from reference TRBV28 and TRBJ2-1, is as follows: DVKVTQSSRYLVKRTGEKVFLECVQDMDHENMFWYRQDPGLGLRLIYFSYDVKMKEKGDIPEGYSVSREKKERFSLILESASTNQTSMYLCASSSTTVNEQFFGPGTRLTVL.

The CDR3 coding sequence is TGTGCCAGCAGTCTTGGGGTGCTAGCGGGGCAAGAGACCCAGTACTTC. Translating it yields CASSLGVLAGQETQYF. The chain carries TRBV27 and TRBJ2-5; 9 bases match TRBD2. The length of the CDR3 is 16 residues. V lost 5 bases, J lost 2 bases, and 9 bases stayed unmatched. From germline, CDR1 is MNHEY and CDR2 SMNVEV (reference sequence).

The CDR3 protein is CASGRDTGDGYTF. The CDR3 nucleotides are TGTGCCAGCGGACGAGACACAGGGGACGGCTACACCTTC. The chain combines TRBV7-8 with TRBJ1-2; 7 bases map to TRBD1. CDR3 length equals 13 residues. The V segment lost 8 bases and the J segment 8 bases; nucleotides outside the gene matches: 11. CDR1 and CDR2 from the germline V gene are SGHVS and FQNEAQ.

The V and J genes are TRBV25-1 and TRBJ1-5, with D hard to call. The V gene lost 4 bases and the J gene lost 1 base, with 8 bases spanning the gap. The CDR3 totals 14 residues. Germline assignment: CDR1 MGHDK and CDR2 SYGVNS. The CDR3 protein is CASSVPSSNQPQHF. CDR3 coding DNA: TGTGCCAGCAGTGTACCCTCCAGCAATCAGCCCCAGCATTTT.

The chain is built from TRBV7-6 and TRBJ2-7; 7 bases map to TRBD2. The germline CDR1 and CDR2 sequences are SGHVS and FNYEAQ. The V segment lost 2 bases and the J segment 3 bases; nucleotides outside the gene matches: 4. The CDR3 is 14 amino acids. DNA for the CDR3: TGTGCCAGCAGCTTATCGGGAGGAGACTACGAGCAGTACTTC. Amino acids: CASSLSGGDYEQYF.

This chain joins TRBV14 and TRBJ2-1, with D unclear. CDR1 is SGHDN and CDR2 is FVKESK in the germline V gene. This CDR3 region has 14 residues. Deletions cut 3 bases from V and 6 bases from J, with 12 bases between. The CDR3 nucleotides read TGTGCCAGCAGCCAGGGTTTTAGACGCAATGAGCAGTTCTTC. It yields the protein CASSQGFRRNEQFF.

This clone was detected once. Other DNA sequences in the sample encode the same CDR3. The chain couples TRBV19 to TRBJ1-1; a possible D gene is TRBD1 (5 bases). Germline CDR1 reads LNHDA; CDR2 reads SQIVND (reference sequence). Trimming removed 5 bases at V and 4 bases at J, with 8 bases between. This CDR3 has 12 residues. CDR3 coding DNA: TGTGCCAGTAGTGGGGGTCCCACTGAAGCTTTCTTT. Translation: CASSGGPTEAFF.

J is TRBJ2-3 and V is TRBV9; tentative D call: TRBD2 (5 bases). The V end lost 0 bases, the J end lost 0 bases, and 14 bases lay between the germline ends. The germline gives CDR1 SGDLS, CDR2 YYNGEE. The CDR3 loop spans 17 amino acids. The CDR3 coding sequence is TGTGCCAGCAGCGTAGTGACAAATCGGGATAGCACAGATACGCAGTATTTT. Amino acids: CASSVVTNRDSTDTQYF. Full variable domain (outside the CDR3, taken from reference TRBV9 and TRBJ2-3): DSGVTQTPKHLITATGQRVTLRCSPRSGDLSVYWYQQSLDQGLQFLIQYYNGEERAKGNILERFSAQQFPDLHSELNLSSLELGDSALYFCASSVVTNRDSTDTQYFGPGTRLTVL.

The rearrangement uses TRBV13 and TRBJ2-7, with D possibly being TRBD1 (7 bases). In germline, CDR1 is PRHDT, CDR2 FYEKMQ (reference sequence). Trimming left V 8 bases short and J 5 bases short, with 16 bases between. This CDR3 is 13 amino acids long. CDR3 sequence (DNA): TGTGCCAGCGCGACAGGCAGGGGGGACGAGCAGTACTTC. Its translation is CASATGRGDEQYF.

The count of this clone is one. CDR3 amino acids: CASSLGQVYEQYF. Here the CDR3 DNA reads TGTGCCAGCAGCTTGGGACAGGTCTACGAGCAGTACTTC. V is TRBV5-8 and J is TRBJ2-7; possibly TRBD1 for D (6 bases). The V end was cut by 0 bases, the J end by 3 bases, with 7 bases between. This CDR3 is built from 13 residues. Germline V gene data show CDR1 as SGHTS and CDR2 as YDEGEE. Complete variable domain (other parts from reference TRBV5-8 and TRBJ2-7): EAGVTQSPTHLIKTRGQQATLRCSPISGHTSVYWYQQALGLGLQFLLWYDEGEERNRGNFPPRFSGRQFPNYSSELNVNALELEDSALYLCASSLGQVYEQYFGPGTRLTVT.

The chain employs TRBV27 and TRBJ1-2; a possible D gene is TRBD1 (5 bases). The CDR3 consists of 18 residues. V lost 0 bases to trimming and J lost 4 bases, with 21 bases between them. The V gene's germline CDR1 is MNHEY and CDR2 SMNVEV (reference sequence). The CDR3 region is CASSLSVQGGRGGYGYTF. The CDR3 DNA reads as TGTGCCAGCAGTTTATCGGTGCAGGGCGGTCGGGGGGGCTATGGCTACACCTTC.

The chain employs TRBV11-2 and TRBJ1-1, with 8 nucleotides matching TRBD1. The CDR3 runs 16 residues. V was pared by 0 bases and J by 10 bases, with 13 bases of the junction left unmatched. Germline CDR1 is SGHAT and CDR2 is FQNNGV. The DNA for the CDR3 is TGTGCCAGCAGCTTAGATACTTTGGCAGGGGGCTTGGGAGCTTTCTTT. It encodes CASSLDTLAGGLGAFF.

The chain carries TRBV27 and TRBJ2-7; weak D call: TRBD2 (6 bases). The V and J ends lost 6 bases and 1 base respectively, with 19 bases between them. The CDR3 loop spans 16 amino acids. Germline loops: CDR1 MNHEY, CDR2 SMNVEV (reference sequence). The CDR3 DNA reads TGTGCCAGCAGCCCTTCAACCGGGAGTAAGTCCTACGAGCAGTACTTC. Protein: CASSPSTGSKSYEQYF.

V gene TRBV28 combines with J gene TRBJ2-5; TRBD1 agrees at 8 bases. The germline V gene encodes CDR1 MDHEN and CDR2 SYDVKM. Trimming took 6 bases from V and 5 from J; bases not matched to a gene: 11. This CDR3 has 15 residues. The CDR3: CASSPPRQGLETQYF. DNA of the CDR3: TGTGCCAGCAGCCCCCCTCGACAGGGGCTGGAGACCCAGTACTTC.

V usage is TRBV7-6 and J usage is TRBJ1-1, with D possibly matching TRBD1 (5 bases). V lost 1 base and J lost 5, with 14 bases in between. Germline CDR1 SGHVS, CDR2 FNYEAQ. The CDR3 is 15 residues long. The CDR3: CASSLGLGVGTEAFF. In DNA, the CDR3 is TGTGCCAGCAGCTTAGGATTGGGGGTGGGGACTGAAGCTTTCTTT.

The V call is TRBV7-8, the J call TRBJ2-3; a weak D match, TRBD2 (5 bases). From germline, CDR1 is SGHVS and CDR2 FQNEAQ. V shed 5 bases and J shed 2 bases, with 14 bases lying between them. This CDR3 has 15 amino acids. DNA for the CDR3: TGTGCCAGCAGCCGTACTAGTCTTTCCACAGATACGCAGTATTTT. Amino acid sequence: CASSRTSLSTDTQYF.